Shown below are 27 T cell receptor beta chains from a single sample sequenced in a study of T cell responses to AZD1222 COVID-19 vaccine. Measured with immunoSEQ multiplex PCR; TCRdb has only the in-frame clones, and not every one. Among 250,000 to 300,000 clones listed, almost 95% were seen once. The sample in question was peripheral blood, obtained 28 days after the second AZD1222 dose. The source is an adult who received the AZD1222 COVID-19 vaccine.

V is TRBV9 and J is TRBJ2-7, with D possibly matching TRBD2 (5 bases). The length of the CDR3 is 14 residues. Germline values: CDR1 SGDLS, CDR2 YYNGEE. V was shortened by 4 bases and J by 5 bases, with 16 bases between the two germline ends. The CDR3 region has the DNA TGTGCCAGCAGCTCGGGCCTTCCGGGGAACGAGCAGTACTTC. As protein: CASSSGLPGNEQYF.

The CDR3 is CASSSSPNEKLFF. CDR3 bases: TGTGCCAGCAGTAGTTCCCCCAATGAAAAACTGTTTTTT. The genes are TRBV27 and TRBJ1-4; no clear D. CDR1 and CDR2 from the germline V gene are MNHEY and SMNVEV (reference sequence). This CDR3 region has 13 residues. V lost 5 bases to trimming and J lost 5 bases, with 9 bases between them. The full variable domain, with the rest looked up from reference TRBV27 and TRBJ1-4, is EAQVTQNPRYLITVTGKKLTVTCSQNMNHEYMSWYRQDPGLGLRQIYYSMNVEVTDKGDVPEGYKVSRKEKRNFPLILESPSPNQTSLYFCASSSSPNEKLFFGSGTQLSVL.

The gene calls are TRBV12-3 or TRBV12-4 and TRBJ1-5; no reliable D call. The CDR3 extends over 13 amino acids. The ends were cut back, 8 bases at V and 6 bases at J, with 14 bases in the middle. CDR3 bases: TGTGCCAGCGCGACGGCGTCGGGTCAGCCCCAGCATTTT. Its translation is CASATASGQPQHF.

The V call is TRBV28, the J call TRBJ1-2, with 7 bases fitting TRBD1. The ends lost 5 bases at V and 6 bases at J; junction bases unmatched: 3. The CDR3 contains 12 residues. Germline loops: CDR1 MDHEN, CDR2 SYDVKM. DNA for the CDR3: TGTGCCAGCAGTAAAACAGGGGATGGCTACACCTTC. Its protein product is CASSKTGDGYTF.

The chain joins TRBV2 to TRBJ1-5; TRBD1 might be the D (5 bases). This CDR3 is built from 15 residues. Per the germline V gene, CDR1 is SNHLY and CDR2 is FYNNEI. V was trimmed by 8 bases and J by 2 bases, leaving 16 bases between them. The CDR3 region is CASGSQRGGNQPQHF. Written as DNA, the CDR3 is TGTGCCAGCGGGTCCCAGAGGGGAGGCAATCAGCCCCAGCATTTT.

The CDR3 DNA is TGTGCCAGCAGCTCGGACCGATACGAGCAGTACTTC. Amino acid sequence: CASSSDRYEQYF. This chain uses TRBV2 with TRBJ2-7; no clear D gene. The germline V gene encodes CDR1 SNHLY and CDR2 FYNNEI. CDR3 length: 12 residues. Trimming pared 6 bases from V and 4 bases from J, leaving 10 bases between.

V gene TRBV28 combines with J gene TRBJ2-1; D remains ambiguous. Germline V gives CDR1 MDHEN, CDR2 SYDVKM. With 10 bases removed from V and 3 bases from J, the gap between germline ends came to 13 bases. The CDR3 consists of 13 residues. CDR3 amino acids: CANSKGRYNEQFF. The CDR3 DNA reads TGTGCCAATTCGAAGGGCCGCTACAATGAGCAGTTCTTC.

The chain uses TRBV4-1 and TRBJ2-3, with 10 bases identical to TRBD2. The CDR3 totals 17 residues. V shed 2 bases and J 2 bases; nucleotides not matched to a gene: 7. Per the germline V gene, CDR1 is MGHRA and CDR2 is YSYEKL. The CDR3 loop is CASSQNPAGGNTDTQYF. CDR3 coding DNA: TGCGCCAGCAGCCAAAATCCAGCGGGAGGGAACACAGATACGCAGTATTTT.

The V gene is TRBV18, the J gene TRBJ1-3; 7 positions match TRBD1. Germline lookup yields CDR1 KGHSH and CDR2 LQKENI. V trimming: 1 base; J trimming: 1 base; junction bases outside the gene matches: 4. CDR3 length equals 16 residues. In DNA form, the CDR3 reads TGTGCCAGCTCACCACGGGCGGACAGGTCTGGAAACACCATATATTTT. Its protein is CASSPRADRSGNTIYF.

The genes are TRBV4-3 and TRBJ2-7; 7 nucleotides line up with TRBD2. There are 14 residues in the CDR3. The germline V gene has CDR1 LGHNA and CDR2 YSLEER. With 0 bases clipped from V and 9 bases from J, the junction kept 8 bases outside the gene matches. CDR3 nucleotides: TGCGCCAGCAGCCAAGACGTAGGGACTATCGGGCAGTACTTC. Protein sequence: CASSQDVGTIGQYF.

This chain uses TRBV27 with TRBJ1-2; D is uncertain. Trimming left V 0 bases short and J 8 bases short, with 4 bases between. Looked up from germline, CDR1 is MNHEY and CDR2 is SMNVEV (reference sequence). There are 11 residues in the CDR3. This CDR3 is CASSLSTGYTF. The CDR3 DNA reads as TGTGCCAGCAGTTTATCGACAGGCTACACCTTC.

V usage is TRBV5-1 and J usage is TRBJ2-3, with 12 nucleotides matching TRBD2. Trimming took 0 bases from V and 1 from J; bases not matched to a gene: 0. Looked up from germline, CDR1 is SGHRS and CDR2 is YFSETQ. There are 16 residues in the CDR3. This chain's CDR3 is CASSLGLAGGTDTQYF. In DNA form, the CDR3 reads TGCGCCAGCAGCTTGGGACTAGCGGGGGGCACAGATACGCAGTATTTT. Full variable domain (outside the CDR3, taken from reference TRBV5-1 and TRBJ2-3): KAGVTQTPRYLIKTRGQQVTLSCSPISGHRSVSWYQQTPGQGLQFLFEYFSETQRNKGNFPGRFSGRQFSNSRSEMNVSTLELGDSALYLCASSLGLAGGTDTQYFGPGTRLTVL.

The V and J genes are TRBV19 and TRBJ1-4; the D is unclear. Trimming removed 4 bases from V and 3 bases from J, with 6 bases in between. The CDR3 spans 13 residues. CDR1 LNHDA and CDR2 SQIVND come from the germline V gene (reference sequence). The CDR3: CASSTQSNEKLFF. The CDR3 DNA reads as TGTGCCAGTAGTACCCAGTCTAATGAAAAACTGTTTTTT.

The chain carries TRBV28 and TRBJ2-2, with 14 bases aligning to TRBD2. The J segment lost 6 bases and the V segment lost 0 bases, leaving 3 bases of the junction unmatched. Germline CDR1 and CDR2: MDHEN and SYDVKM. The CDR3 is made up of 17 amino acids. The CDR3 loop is CASSLWRLAGGPGELFF. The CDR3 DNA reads TGTGCCAGCAGTTTATGGCGACTAGCGGGAGGGCCCGGGGAGCTGTTTTTT.

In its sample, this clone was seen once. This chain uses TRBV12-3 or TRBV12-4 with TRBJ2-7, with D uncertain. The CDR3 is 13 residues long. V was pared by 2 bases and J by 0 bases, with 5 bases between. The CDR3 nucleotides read TGTGCCAGCAGTTTAAGACACTCCTACGAGCAGTACTTC. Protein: CASSLRHSYEQYF.

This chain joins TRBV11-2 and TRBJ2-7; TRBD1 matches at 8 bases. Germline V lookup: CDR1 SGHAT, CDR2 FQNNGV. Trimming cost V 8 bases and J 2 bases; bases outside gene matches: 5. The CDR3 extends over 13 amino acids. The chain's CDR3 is CASSTGGTYEQYF. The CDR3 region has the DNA TGTGCCAGCTCAACAGGGGGAACCTACGAGCAGTACTTC.

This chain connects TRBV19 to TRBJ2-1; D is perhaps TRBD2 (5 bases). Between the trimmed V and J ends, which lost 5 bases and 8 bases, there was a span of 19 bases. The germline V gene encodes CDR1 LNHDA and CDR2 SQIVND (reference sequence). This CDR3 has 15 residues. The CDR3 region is CASSGLGVPGDEQFF. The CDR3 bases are TGTGCCAGTAGTGGACTGGGTGTCCCCGGGGATGAGCAGTTCTTC.

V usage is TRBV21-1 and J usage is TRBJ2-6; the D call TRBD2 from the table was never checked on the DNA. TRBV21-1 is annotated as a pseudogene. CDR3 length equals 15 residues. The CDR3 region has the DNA TGTGCCAGCAGGGTGACTAGCCCCGGGGCCAACGTCCTGACTTTC. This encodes CASRVTSPGANVLTF.

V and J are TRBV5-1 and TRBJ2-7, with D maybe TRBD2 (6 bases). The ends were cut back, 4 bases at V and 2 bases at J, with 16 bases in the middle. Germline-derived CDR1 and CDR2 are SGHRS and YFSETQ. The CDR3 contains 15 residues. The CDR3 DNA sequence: TGCGCCAGCAGCCTGGGCGGGGTCGATACCTACGAGCAGTACTTC. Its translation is CASSLGGVDTYEQYF.

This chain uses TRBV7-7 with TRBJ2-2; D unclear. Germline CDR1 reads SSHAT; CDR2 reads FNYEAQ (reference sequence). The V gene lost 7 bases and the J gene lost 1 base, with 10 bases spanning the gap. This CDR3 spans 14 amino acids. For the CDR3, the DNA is TGTGCCAGCATTGCGGCAGGGAACACCGGGGAGCTGTTTTTT. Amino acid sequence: CASIAAGNTGELFF.

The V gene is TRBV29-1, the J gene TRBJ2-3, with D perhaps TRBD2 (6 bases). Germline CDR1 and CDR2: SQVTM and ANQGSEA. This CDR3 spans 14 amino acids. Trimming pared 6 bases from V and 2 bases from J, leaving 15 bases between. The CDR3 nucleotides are TGCAGCGTCCCCAGGAGGGGACCCACAGATACGCAGTATTTT. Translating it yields CSVPRRGPTDTQYF.

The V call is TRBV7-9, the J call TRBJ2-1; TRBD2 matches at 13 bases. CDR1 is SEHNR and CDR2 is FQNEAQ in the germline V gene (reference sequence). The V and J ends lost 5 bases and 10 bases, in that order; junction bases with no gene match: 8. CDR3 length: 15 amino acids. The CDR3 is CASSLPGLAGSEQFF. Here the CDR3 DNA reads TGTGCCAGCAGCCTACCGGGACTAGCGGGATCCGAGCAGTTCTTC.

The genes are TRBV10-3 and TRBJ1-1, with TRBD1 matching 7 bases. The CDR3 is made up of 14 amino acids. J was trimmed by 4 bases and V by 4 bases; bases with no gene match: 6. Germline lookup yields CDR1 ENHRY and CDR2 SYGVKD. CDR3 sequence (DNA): TGTGCCATCAGTGTTGCAGGGGACAGCACTGAAGCTTTCTTT. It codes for CAISVAGDSTEAFF.

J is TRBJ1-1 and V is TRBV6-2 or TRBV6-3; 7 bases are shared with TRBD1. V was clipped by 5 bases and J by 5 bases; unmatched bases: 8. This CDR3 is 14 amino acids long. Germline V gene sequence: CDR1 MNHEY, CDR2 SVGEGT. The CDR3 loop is CASSPRRGQTEAFF. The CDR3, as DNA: TGTGCCAGCAGTCCCCGTAGGGGACAGACTGAAGCTTTCTTT.

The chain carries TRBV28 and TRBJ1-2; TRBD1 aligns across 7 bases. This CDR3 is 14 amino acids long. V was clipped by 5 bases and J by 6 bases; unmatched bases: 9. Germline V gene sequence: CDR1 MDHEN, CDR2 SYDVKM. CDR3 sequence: CASSTYRGLDGYTF. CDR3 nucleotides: TGTGCCAGCAGTACCTACAGGGGACTCGATGGCTACACCTTC.

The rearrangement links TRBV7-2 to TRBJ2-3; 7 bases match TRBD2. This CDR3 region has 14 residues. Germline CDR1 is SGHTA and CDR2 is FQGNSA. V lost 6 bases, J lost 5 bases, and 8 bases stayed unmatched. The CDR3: CASSRTRGGDTQYF. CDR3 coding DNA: TGTGCCAGCAGTCGGACTAGGGGAGGAGATACGCAGTATTTT. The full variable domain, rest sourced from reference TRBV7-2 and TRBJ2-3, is GAGVSQSPSNKVTEKGKDVELRCDPISGHTALYWYRQSLGQGLEFLIYFQGNSAPDKSGLPSDRFSAERTGGSVSTLTIQRTQQEDSAVYLCASSRTRGGDTQYFGPGTRLTVL.

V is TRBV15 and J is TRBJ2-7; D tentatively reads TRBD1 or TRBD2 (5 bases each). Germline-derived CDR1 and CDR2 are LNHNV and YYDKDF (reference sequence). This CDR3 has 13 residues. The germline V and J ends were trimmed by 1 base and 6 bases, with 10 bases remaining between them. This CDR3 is CATSRVGEREQYF. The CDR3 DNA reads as TGTGCCACCAGCAGAGTAGGGGAGCGCGAGCAGTACTTC.